The sequence of this T cell receptor (beta chain) was determined in a study of cytomegalovirus exposure and HLA in healthy donors. About the research overall: Researchers previously reported finding more than 100 million unique TCR beta sequences from roughly 200 million T cells. For the approximately 390 genotyped donors, 65% to 90% fell within the Caucasian-associated ancestry cluster. General observations from the study: Analysis was performed later, and it showed HLA-associated TCR beta chains to be more clonally expanded than equally common others. Another analysis was done later, and it associated around 16,000 TCR beta sequences with HLA alleles at 0.05 false discovery rate.

CDR3 length: 10 amino acids. V was shortened by 3 bases and J by 8 bases, with 4 bases between the two germline ends. Turning to this clone: The target antigen is unknown.

With 60 Vbeta and 13 Jbeta primers, the PCR was carried out. Clones were read by immunoSEQ multiplex PCR, and TCRdb kept only the in-frame ones, dropping some. The sample holds 150,000 to 200,000 clones; around three quarters are singletons and the top ten take under 2%. The V gene is TRBV23-1, the J gene TRBJ1-2; D ambiguous. TRBV23-1 has ORF status, its function being uncertain. This sequence was found in a man aged 25 to 40 in good health and CMV-seronegative. Sequenced sample: PBMCs. This chain's CDR3 is CASSQSGYTF. The CDR3 nucleotides are TGCGCCAGCAGTCAGAGCGGCTACACCTTC.